The 27 T cell receptor beta chains below were found in one sample sequenced in a study of T cell responses to AZD1222 COVID-19 vaccine. The repertoire was sequenced with immunoSEQ multiplex PCR; TCRdb's copy has only in-frame clones and lacks some. The table lists roughly 170,000 clones, roughly nine tenths of them singletons, with approximately 2.8% in the top ten. The sequences come from peripheral blood, collected on day 0 of AZD1222 vaccination. The source is an adult in good health.

This chain connects TRBV12-5 to TRBJ1-2, with 8 bases identical to TRBD1. This CDR3 comprises 18 residues. Germline V gene sequence: CDR1 LGHNT, CDR2 FRNRAP. V dropped 1 base and J dropped 4; count of bases not matched to a gene: 14. DNA for the CDR3: TGTGCTAGTGGTTTGGCAGGAGGAAGACAGGGGTCATTCTATGGCTACACCTTC. Residues: CASGLAGGRQGSFYGYTF.

The chain couples TRBV4-1 to TRBJ2-1; D is unclear. The CDR3 is 13 residues long. Per germline, CDR1 MGHRA and CDR2 YSYEKL. V was shortened by 0 bases and J by 2 bases, with 2 bases between the two germline ends. CDR3 in DNA: TGCGCCAGCAGCCAAGACCCCTACAATGAGCAGTTCTTC. This encodes CASSQDPYNEQFF.

This chain connects TRBV5-6 to TRBJ2-7; possible D gene TRBD2, 6 bases. There are 14 residues in the CDR3. From germline, CDR1 is SGHDT and CDR2 YYEEEE. V was shortened by 4 bases and J by 5 bases, with 16 bases between the two germline ends. The CDR3 protein is CASSPGREYDEQYF. The DNA of the CDR3 is TGTGCCAGCAGCCCGGGACGGGAGTACGACGAGCAGTACTTC.

The chain joins TRBV30 to TRBJ1-4, with D unclear. CDR1 and CDR2 from the germline V gene are GTSNPN and SVGIG (reference sequence). This CDR3 region has 14 residues. The V end lost 4 bases, the J end lost 2 bases, and 11 bases lay between the germline ends. The CDR3 bases are TGTGCCTGGAACGATGAAGTGACTAATGAAAAACTGTTTTTT. Its protein is CAWNDEVTNEKLFF.

The chain recombines TRBV29-1 with TRBJ1-2; no reliable D call. This CDR3 comprises 15 residues. From germline, CDR1 is SQVTM and CDR2 ANQGSEA. Trimming took off 0 bases at V and 2 bases at J, with 13 bases between the two ends. CDR3 sequence: CSVEDRKGRNYGYTF. The CDR3 DNA is TGCAGCGTTGAAGATCGCAAAGGGAGAAACTATGGCTACACCTTC.

This clone came up once. The J gene is TRBJ2-5, the V gene TRBV5-4; D is unclear. The germline CDR1 and CDR2 sequences are SGHNT and YYREEE (reference sequence). The CDR3 spans 14 residues. V was shortened by 2 bases and J by 2 bases, with 10 bases between the two germline ends. The CDR3 DNA reads as TGTGCCAGCAGCTTTATAACTGAGCAAGAGACCCAGTACTTC. Amino acid sequence: CASSFITEQETQYF.

V usage is TRBV19 and J usage is TRBJ1-5, with 7 bases aligning to TRBD1. Germline CDR1 LNHDA, CDR2 SQIVND (reference sequence). This CDR3 is 15 amino acids long. Trimming at V came to 9 bases and at J to 2 bases, leaving 10 bases not matched to a gene. In DNA form, the CDR3 reads TGTGCCAGCAAGGACGACAGGGCGGGCAATCAGCCCCAGCATTTT. Protein: CASKDDRAGNQPQHF. The full variable domain, completed using reference TRBV19 and TRBJ1-5, is DGGITQSPKYLFRKEGQNVTLSCEQNLNHDAMYWYRQDPGQGLRLIYYSQIVNDFQKGDIAEGYSVSREKKESFPLTVTSAQKNPTAFYLCASKDDRAGNQPQHFGDGTRLSIL.

This chain connects TRBV5-6 to TRBJ1-1, with D tentatively TRBD1 (5 bases). Germline CDR1 and CDR2: SGHDT and YYEEEE. This CDR3 comprises 13 residues. The V end was cut by 0 bases, the J end by 4 bases, with 7 bases between. The CDR3 DNA reads TGTGCCAGCAGCTTGGCAGGGATCACTGAAGCTTTCTTT. Amino acids: CASSLAGITEAFF.

V is TRBV6-5 and J is TRBJ2-2; D gene uncertain. Per the germline V gene, CDR1 is MNHEY and CDR2 is SVGAGI. The CDR3 consists of 13 residues. V lost 6 bases and J lost 10, with 15 bases in between. The CDR3 loop is CASRLPPSEELFF. In DNA form, the CDR3 reads TGTGCCAGCAGATTACCCCCCTCCGAGGAGCTGTTTTTT.

The chain links TRBV5-1 to TRBJ1-1; 8 nucleotides match TRBD1. V trimming: 4 bases; J trimming: 0 bases; junction bases outside the gene matches: 11. CDR3 length: 17 residues. The germline CDR1 and CDR2 sequences are SGHRS and YFSETQ. CDR3 residues: CASSKRATGAMNTEAFF. The CDR3 DNA is TGCGCCAGCAGCAAACGAGCGACAGGGGCCATGAACACTGAAGCTTTCTTT. Looking up the rest from reference TRBV5-1 and TRBJ1-1 gives the full variable domain: KAGVTQTPRYLIKTRGQQVTLSCSPISGHRSVSWYQQTPGQGLQFLFEYFSETQRNKGNFPGRFSGRQFSNSRSEMNVSTLELGDSALYLCASSKRATGAMNTEAFFGQGTRLTVV.

The chain joins TRBV2 to TRBJ2-2; the D gene is possibly TRBD1 (6 bases). V lost 6 bases and J 1 base, leaving 15 bases between the germline ends. The CDR3 runs 16 residues. Germline V gene sequence: CDR1 SNHLY, CDR2 FYNNEI. As DNA, the CDR3 is TGTGCCAGCAGGACGGGACAACACGTGAACACCGGGGAGCTGTTTTTT. It specifies CASRTGQHVNTGELFF.

The chain recombines TRBV5-6 with TRBJ2-5, with 8 bases identical to TRBD2. The V and J ends lost 0 bases and 1 base, in that order; junction bases with no gene match: 2. The CDR3 consists of 15 residues. CDR1 and CDR2 (germline): SGHDT, YYEEEE. The CDR3 DNA reads as TGTGCCAGCAGCTTGGGCGGGGGGTCCCAAGAGACCCAGTACTTC. Its protein product is CASSLGGGSQETQYF.

This clone was detected only once. The chain couples TRBV7-9 to TRBJ2-1; D possibly matches TRBD1 or TRBD2 (8 bases each). Between the trimmed V and J ends, which lost 4 bases and 13 bases, there was a span of 32 bases. Germline-derived CDR1 and CDR2 are SEHNR and FQNEAQ (reference sequence). This CDR3 is 18 amino acids long. In DNA, the CDR3 is TGTGCCAGCAGCTCGACAATCCGACAGGGGATTAGACTAGCGTTCCAGTTCTTC. Its translation is CASSSTIRQGIRLAFQFF.

The gene calls are TRBV12-3 or TRBV12-4 and TRBJ1-1; D is unclear. The V end was cut by 1 base, the J end by 7 bases, with 7 bases between. The CDR3 has 12 residues. CDR3 sequence: CASSLGGFEAFF. CDR3 sequence (DNA): TGTGCCAGCAGTTTAGGAGGGTTTGAAGCTTTCTTT.

This rearrangement joins TRBV7-8 to TRBJ1-2; 8 bases align to TRBD1. The junction had 7 bases not matched to a gene; V was cut back by 3 bases and J by 7 bases. The CDR3 has 14 residues. Germline CDR1 reads SGHVS; CDR2 reads FQNEAQ. In nucleotides, the CDR3 is TGTGCCAGCAGCTTCTCAGGGGGCCAAGTTGGCTACACCTTC. This gives the protein CASSFSGGQVGYTF.

V is TRBV19 and J is TRBJ1-4; D gene uncertain. This CDR3 comprises 14 residues. Trimming stripped 0 bases from V and 6 bases from J, with 8 bases between. CDR1 is LNHDA and CDR2 is SQIVND in the germline V gene (reference sequence). The DNA for the CDR3 is TGTGCCAGTAGTATAGAGAGGTCTGATGAAAAACTGTTTTTT. The encoded protein is CASSIERSDEKLFF.

This clone was recorded once. The chain couples TRBV5-1 to TRBJ2-3; no definite D call. The germline CDR1 and CDR2 sequences are SGHRS and YFSETQ. The CDR3 totals 13 residues. The V end lost 5 bases, the J end lost 0 bases, and 7 bases lay between the germline ends. CDR3 loop: CASRLGSTDTQYF. Here the CDR3 DNA reads TGCGCCAGCAGACTCGGGAGCACAGATACGCAGTATTTT.

The chain has TRBV5-1 and TRBJ1-5; D is undetermined. This CDR3 is built from 13 residues. The V gene lost 4 bases and the J gene lost 3 bases, with 8 bases spanning the gap. Germline CDR1 reads SGHRS; CDR2 reads YFSETQ. The CDR3 loop reads CASSPDDNQPQHF. The CDR3 nucleotides are TGCGCCAGCAGCCCCGACGACAATCAGCCCCAGCATTTT.

The genes are TRBV27 and TRBJ1-2, with 9 bases identical to TRBD1. This CDR3 is built from 14 residues. The V gene end was trimmed by 6 bases and the J gene end by 3 bases; junction bases not matched to a gene: 5. In germline, CDR1 is MNHEY, CDR2 SMNVEV (reference sequence). DNA of the CDR3: TGTGCCAGCAGACAGGGGGCGCGGGACTATGGCTACACCTTC. Protein sequence: CASRQGARDYGYTF.

The V call is TRBV19, the J call TRBJ1-3, with D hard to call. V lost 3 bases and J lost 6, with 3 bases in between. The CDR3 loop spans 11 amino acids. Germline assignment: CDR1 LNHDA and CDR2 SQIVND (reference sequence). The CDR3 region is CASSIENTIYF. CDR3 bases: TGTGCCAGTAGTATCGAAAACACCATATATTTT.

V usage is TRBV9 and J usage is TRBJ2-1; 9 bases are shared with TRBD1. Germline assignment: CDR1 SGDLS and CDR2 YYNGEE. Germline trimming cut 6 bases from V and 6 bases from J; bases unmatched to any gene: 13. The CDR3 covers 16 residues. As DNA, the CDR3 is TGTGCCAGCACATTTTCACCGGGACAGGGCAGCAATGAGCAGTTCTTC. Amino acids: CASTFSPGQGSNEQFF.

This chain links TRBV6-5 with TRBJ2-7; 9 bases fit TRBD1. CDR3 length equals 13 residues. V gave up 5 bases and J gave up 7 bases; unmatched junction bases: 6. Germline V gene lookup returns CDR1 MNHEY and CDR2 SVGAGI. Written as DNA, the CDR3 is TGTGCCAGCAGTCCCCCAGGGACAGGGGAGCAGTACTTC. Translation: CASSPPGTGEQYF.

In its sample, this clone was seen once. The chain uses TRBV5-4 and TRBJ2-5; 10 bases are shared with TRBD1. The length of the CDR3 is 15 residues. In germline, CDR1 is SGHNT, CDR2 YYREEE (reference sequence). The J segment lost 5 bases and the V segment lost 4 bases, leaving 8 bases of the junction unmatched. The CDR3 here is CASSPGGQGRETQYF. The CDR3 DNA sequence: TGTGCCAGCAGCCCCGGGGGACAGGGGAGGGAGACCCAGTACTTC. The variable domain in full, completed from reference TRBV5-4 and TRBJ2-5, reads ETGVTQSPTHLIKTRGQQVTLRCSSQSGHNTVSWYQQALGQGPQFIFQYYREEENGRGNFPPRFSGLQFPNYSSELNVNALELDDSALYLCASSPGGQGRETQYFGPGTRLLVL.

The count of this clone is one. The chain employs TRBV5-4 and TRBJ1-1; 10 bases align to TRBD1. The CDR3 runs 14 residues. With 4 bases clipped from V and 10 bases from J, the junction kept 10 bases outside the gene matches. CDR1 SGHNT and CDR2 YYREEE come from the germline V gene (reference sequence). The CDR3 coding sequence is TGTGCCAGCAGCCCCCGGGACAGGGGTTTTGGAGCTTTCTTT. It is translated as CASSPRDRGFGAFF.

The chain uses TRBV12-1 and TRBJ2-7; TRBD1, the D gene given by the table, was not confirmed from the DNA. TRBV12-1 is an annotated pseudogene. The CDR3 covers 16 residues. CDR3 in amino acids: CASSFADRGLRYEQYF. In DNA, the CDR3 is TGTGCCAGCAGCTTTGCGGACAGGGGTTTGCGGTACGAGCAGTACTTC.

The rearrangement joins TRBV9 to TRBJ2-2; possibly TRBD1 or TRBD2 for D (5 bases each). V gave up 0 bases and J gave up 2 bases, with 14 bases separating them. Per the germline V gene, CDR1 is SGDLS and CDR2 is YYNGEE. There are 17 residues in the CDR3. CDR3 nucleotides: TGTGCCAGCAGCGTAGCTCGCAGGGCGGGTAACACCGGGGAGCTGTTTTTT. Protein product: CASSVARRAGNTGELFF.

The genes are TRBV7-2 and TRBJ2-1; tentative D call: TRBD2 (6 bases). The germline V gene encodes CDR1 SGHTA and CDR2 FQGNSA. The germline V and J ends were trimmed by 5 bases and 2 bases, with 16 bases remaining between them. The CDR3 is 16 residues long. The CDR3 bases are TGTGCCAGCAGCCCACCCGGGGACTCGGCCTACAATGAGCAGTTCTTC. This translates into CASSPPGDSAYNEQFF.